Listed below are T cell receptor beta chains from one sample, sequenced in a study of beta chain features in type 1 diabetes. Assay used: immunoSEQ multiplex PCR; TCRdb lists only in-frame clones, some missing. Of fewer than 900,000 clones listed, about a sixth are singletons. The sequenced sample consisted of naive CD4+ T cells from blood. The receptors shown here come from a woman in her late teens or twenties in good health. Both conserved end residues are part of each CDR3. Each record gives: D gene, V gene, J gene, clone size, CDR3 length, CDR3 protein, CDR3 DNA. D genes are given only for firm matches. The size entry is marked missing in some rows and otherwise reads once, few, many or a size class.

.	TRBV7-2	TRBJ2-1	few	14	CASSPWDSYNEQFF	TGTGCCAGCAGCCCATGGGACTCCTACAATGAGCAGTTCTTC
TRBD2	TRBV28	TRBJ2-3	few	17	CASSSRGLAGFTDTQYF	TGTGCCAGCAGTTCGCGAGGACTAGCGGGATTCACAGATACGCAGTATTTT
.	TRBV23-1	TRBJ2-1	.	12	CASRPGLADAIF	TGCGCCAGCAGGCCCGGCTTAGCGGATGCCATCTTC
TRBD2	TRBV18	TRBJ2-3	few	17	CASSPSRGSPGTDTQYF	TGTGCCAGCTCACCAAGTCGCGGGAGCCCCGGCACAGATACGCAGTATTTT
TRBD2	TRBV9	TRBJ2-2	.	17	CASSVGLAGVDTGELFF	TGTGCCAGCAGCGTAGGACTAGCGGGAGTCGACACCGGGGAGCTGTTTTTT
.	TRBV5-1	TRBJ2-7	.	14	CASSRQLETYEQYF	TGCGCCAGCAGCCGCCAACTAGAAACCTACGAGCAGTACTTC
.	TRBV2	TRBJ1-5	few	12	CASSSGNQPQHF	TGTGCCAGCAGCTCGGGGAATCAGCCCCAGCATTTT
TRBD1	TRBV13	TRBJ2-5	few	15	CASSYPGRGRETQYF	TGTGCCAGCAGCTATCCGGGTAGGGGGCGAGAGACCCAGTACTTC
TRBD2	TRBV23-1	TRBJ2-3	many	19	CASSQSIGTSGLRTDTQYF	TGCGCCAGCAGTCAGAGTATCGGGACTAGCGGACTACGCACAGATACGCAGTATTTT
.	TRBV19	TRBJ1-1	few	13	CASSIRLNTEAFF	TGTGCCAGTAGTATCCGGCTGAACACTGAAGCTTTCTTT
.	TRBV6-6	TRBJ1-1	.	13	CASRPDTFAEAFF	TGTGCCAGCAGACCGGACACCTTCGCTGAAGCTTTCTTT
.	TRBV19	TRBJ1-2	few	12	CASTSGLGGYTF	TGTGCCAGTACTTCAGGGCTTGGTGGCTACACCTTC
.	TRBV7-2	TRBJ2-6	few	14	CASSFRSGANVLTF	TGTGCCAGCAGCTTTCGCTCTGGGGCCAACGTCCTGACTTTC
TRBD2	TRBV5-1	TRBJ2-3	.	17	CASSRPGGGRSADTQYF	TGCGCCAGCAGCCGGCCGGGGGGCGGGAGGTCTGCAGATACGCAGTATTTT
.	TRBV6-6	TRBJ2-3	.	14	CASTFTRSTDTQYF	TGTGCCAGCACTTTTACCCGCAGCACAGATACGCAGTATTTT
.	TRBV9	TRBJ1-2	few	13	CASSVAENYGYTF	TGTGCCAGCAGCGTAGCGGAGAACTATGGCTACACCTTC
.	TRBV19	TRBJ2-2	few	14	CASLARAGTGELFF	TGTGCCAGCCTCGCGCGGGCTGGCACCGGGGAGCTGTTTTTT
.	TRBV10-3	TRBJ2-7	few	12	CAIGGSSYEQYF	TGTGCCATCGGGGGGTCCTCCTACGAGCAGTACTTC
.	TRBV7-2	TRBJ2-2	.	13	CASSLGRTGELFF	TGTGCCAGCAGCTTAGGCAGGACCGGGGAGCTGTTTTTT
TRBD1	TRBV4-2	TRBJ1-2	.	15	CASSQRRQGAGGYTF	TGTGCCAGCAGCCAACGGAGACAGGGGGCTGGGGGCTACACCTTC
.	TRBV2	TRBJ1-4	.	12	CASSRTDEKLFF	TGTGCCAGCAGCAGGACAGATGAAAAACTGTTTTTT
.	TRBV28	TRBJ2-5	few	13	CASTIGGAVTQYF	TGTGCCAGCACCATAGGGGGGGCGGTGACCCAGTACTTC
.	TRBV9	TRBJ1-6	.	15	CASSVAPQKDSPLHF	TGTGCCAGCAGCGTAGCTCCGCAGAAGGATTCACCCCTCCACTTT
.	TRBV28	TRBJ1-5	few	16	CASSPDWAGSNQPQHF	TGTGCCAGCAGTCCTGATTGGGCCGGGAGCAATCAGCCCCAGCATTTT
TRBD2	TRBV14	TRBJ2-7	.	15	CASSPRASGTYEQYF	TGTGCCAGCAGCCCAAGGGCTAGCGGCACCTACGAGCAGTACTTC
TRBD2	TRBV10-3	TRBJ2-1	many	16	CAISEWASGGPNEQFF	TGTGCCATCAGTGAGTGGGCTAGCGGCGGGCCAAATGAGCAGTTCTTC
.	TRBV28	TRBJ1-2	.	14	CASNTRSGSPGYTF	TGTGCCAGCAACACCCGGTCGGGGTCCCCGGGCTACACCTTC
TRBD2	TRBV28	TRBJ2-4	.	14	CASSAGGTGNIQYF	TGTGCCAGCAGTGCGGGAGGGACGGGGAACATTCAGTACTTC
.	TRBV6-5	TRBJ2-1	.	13	CASRSQGFDEQFF	TGTGCCAGCAGAAGTCAGGGGTTTGATGAGCAGTTCTTC
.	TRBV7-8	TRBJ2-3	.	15	CASSSMGVLADTQYF	TGTGCCAGCAGCTCGATGGGGGTATTGGCAGATACGCAGTATTTT
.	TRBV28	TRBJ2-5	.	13	CASNRAVGETQYF	TGTGCCAGCAACAGGGCGGTGGGAGAGACCCAGTACTTC
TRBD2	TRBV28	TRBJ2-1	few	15	CASSLGLAGVEEQFF	TGTGCCAGCAGTTTAGGGCTAGCGGGAGTAGAGGAGCAGTTCTTC
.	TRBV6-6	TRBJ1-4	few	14	CASSAGRINEKLFF	TGTGCCAGCAGTGCGGGACGGATTAATGAAAAACTGTTTTTT
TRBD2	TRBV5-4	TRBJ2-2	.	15	CASSLDAGATGELFF	TGTGCCAGCAGCTTGGATGCGGGAGCTACCGGGGAGCTGTTTTTT
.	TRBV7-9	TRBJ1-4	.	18	CASSYESGPGVRQEKLFF	TGTGCCAGCAGCTACGAAAGCGGCCCAGGGGTTAGGCAGGAAAAACTGTTTTTT
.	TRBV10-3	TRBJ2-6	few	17	CAISGQGPMSGANVLTF	TGTGCCATCAGTGGCCAGGGCCCCATGTCTGGGGCCAACGTCCTGACTTTC
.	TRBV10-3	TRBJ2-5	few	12	CAISAEKETQYF	TGTGCCATCAGTGCAGAGAAAGAGACCCAGTACTTC
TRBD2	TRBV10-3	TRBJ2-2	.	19	CAIIRQPAASGTRTGELFF	TGTGCCATCATTAGACAGCCGGCGGCTAGCGGGACCCGGACCGGGGAGCTGTTTTTT
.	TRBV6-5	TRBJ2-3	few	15	CASTLADRHTDTQYF	TGTGCCAGCACCTTAGCGGATAGACACACAGATACGCAGTATTTT
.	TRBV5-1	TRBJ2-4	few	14	CASSLDSAKNIQYF	TGCGCCAGCAGCTTGGACTCAGCCAAAAACATTCAGTACTTC
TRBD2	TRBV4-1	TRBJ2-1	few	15	CASPGAGGPRCEQFF	TGCGCCAGCCCAGGAGCGGGAGGGCCTAGGTGTGAGCAGTTCTTC
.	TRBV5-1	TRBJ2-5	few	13	CASSPGVQETQYF	TGCGCCAGCAGCCCCGGCGTCCAAGAGACCCAGTACTTC
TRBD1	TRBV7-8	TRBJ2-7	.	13	CASSWDRGYEQYF	TGTGCCAGCAGCTGGGACAGGGGATACGAGCAGTACTTC
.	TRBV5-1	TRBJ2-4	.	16	CASSLVWRGAKNIQYF	TGCGCCAGCAGCTTGGTCTGGAGAGGAGCCAAAAACATTCAGTACTTC
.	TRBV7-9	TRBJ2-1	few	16	CASSSTWGHGGNEQFF	TGTGCCAGCAGCTCCACTTGGGGGCATGGGGGAAATGAGCAGTTCTTC
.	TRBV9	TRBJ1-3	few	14	CASSASSSGNTIYF	TGTGCCAGCAGCGCCTCGAGCTCTGGAAACACCATATATTTT
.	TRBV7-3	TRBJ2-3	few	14	CASSLSGATDTQYF	TGTGCCAGCAGCTTGTCAGGAGCCACAGATACGCAGTATTTT
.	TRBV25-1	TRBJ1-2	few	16	CASSESGTAANYGYTF	TGTGCCAGCAGTGAATCAGGGACGGCTGCTAACTATGGCTACACCTTC
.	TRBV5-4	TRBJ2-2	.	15	CASSVRQRNTGELFF	TGTGCCAGCAGCGTAAGACAGCGAAACACCGGGGAGCTGTTTTTT
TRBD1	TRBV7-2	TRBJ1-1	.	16	CASSPRTGSIGTEAFF	TGTGCCAGCAGCCCACGGACAGGGTCGATTGGCACTGAAGCTTTCTTT
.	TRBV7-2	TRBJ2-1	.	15	CASSLGPSSYNEQFF	TGTGCCAGCAGCCTGGGGCCGAGCTCCTACAATGAGCAGTTCTTC
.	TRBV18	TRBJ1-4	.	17	CASSPLRTGTPDEKLFF	TGTGCCAGCTCACCACTTCGGACCGGGACACCAGATGAAAAACTGTTTTTT
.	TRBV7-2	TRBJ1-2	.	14	CASSLDWNRDGYTF	TGTGCCAGCAGCTTAGATTGGAACAGGGATGGCTACACCTTC
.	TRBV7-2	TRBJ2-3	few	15	CASSLDRSSTDTQYF	TGTGCCAGCAGCCTGGATCGTTCTAGCACAGATACGCAGTATTTT
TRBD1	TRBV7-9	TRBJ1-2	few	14	CASSLRATGDGYTF	TGTGCCAGCAGCTTACGGGCCACAGGGGATGGCTACACCTTC